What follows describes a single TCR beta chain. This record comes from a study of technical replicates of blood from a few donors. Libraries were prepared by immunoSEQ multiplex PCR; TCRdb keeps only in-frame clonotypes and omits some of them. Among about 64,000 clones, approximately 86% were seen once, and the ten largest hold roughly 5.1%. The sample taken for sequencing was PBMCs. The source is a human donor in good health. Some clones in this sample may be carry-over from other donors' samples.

The CDR3 protein is CASSLQGAHEQFF. The CDR3 nucleotides are TGTGCCAGCAGCTTACAGGGGGCCCATGAGCAGTTCTTC. This chain links TRBV5-5 with TRBJ2-1; 9 positions agree with TRBD1. Looked up from germline, CDR1 is SGHKS and CDR2 is YYEKEE (reference sequence). The CDR3 runs 13 residues. V lost 2 bases to trimming and J lost 8 bases; unmatched junction nucleotides: 2.